This TCR beta chain appears in the sequencing data of a study of identical twins. The CDR3 consists of 14 residues. V was cut by 2 bases and J by 1 base, with 6 bases left in between. CDR1 is MNHEY and CDR2 is SMNVEV in the germline V gene (reference sequence). This clonotype was picked up many times. Its antigen is currently unknown. Overall study results and limits: Memory repertoires lacked the insertion deficit that abundant cord blood beta clonotypes showed. Models underestimated TCR alpha sharing (out-of-frame) in monozygotic twins.

TCRdb re-called the 5' RACE reads through MiXCR, storing one row per CDR3 protein. Seen here are roughly 350,000 distinct CDR3 sequences, 9% to 10% observed once, and the top ten hold under 10%. The sequence derives from a woman aged 50 to 60 in good health. Sequences were obtained from naive T cells sorted from blood. The rearrangement joins TRBV27 to TRBJ1-5; the D is unclear. The CDR3 nucleotides are TGTGCCAGCAGTTTAGAGCAGAGCAATCAGCCCCAGCATTTT. Its translation is CASSLEQSNQPQHF.